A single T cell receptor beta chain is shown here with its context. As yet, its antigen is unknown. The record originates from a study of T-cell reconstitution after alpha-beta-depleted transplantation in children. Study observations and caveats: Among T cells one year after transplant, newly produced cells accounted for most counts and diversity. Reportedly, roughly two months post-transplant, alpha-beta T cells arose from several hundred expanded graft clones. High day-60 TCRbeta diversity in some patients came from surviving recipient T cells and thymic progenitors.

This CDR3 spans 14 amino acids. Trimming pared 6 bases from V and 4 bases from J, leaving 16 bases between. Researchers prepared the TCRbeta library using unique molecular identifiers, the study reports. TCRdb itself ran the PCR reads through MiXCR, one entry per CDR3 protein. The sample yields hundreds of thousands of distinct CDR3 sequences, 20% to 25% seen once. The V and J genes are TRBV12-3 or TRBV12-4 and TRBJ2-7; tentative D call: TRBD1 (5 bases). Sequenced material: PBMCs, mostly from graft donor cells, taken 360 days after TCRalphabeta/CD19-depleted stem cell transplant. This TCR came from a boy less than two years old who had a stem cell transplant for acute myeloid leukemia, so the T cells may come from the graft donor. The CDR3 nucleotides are TGTGCCAGCAGGAAGGGGCGCTTCAAATACGAGCAGTACTTC. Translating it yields CASRKGRFKYEQYF.